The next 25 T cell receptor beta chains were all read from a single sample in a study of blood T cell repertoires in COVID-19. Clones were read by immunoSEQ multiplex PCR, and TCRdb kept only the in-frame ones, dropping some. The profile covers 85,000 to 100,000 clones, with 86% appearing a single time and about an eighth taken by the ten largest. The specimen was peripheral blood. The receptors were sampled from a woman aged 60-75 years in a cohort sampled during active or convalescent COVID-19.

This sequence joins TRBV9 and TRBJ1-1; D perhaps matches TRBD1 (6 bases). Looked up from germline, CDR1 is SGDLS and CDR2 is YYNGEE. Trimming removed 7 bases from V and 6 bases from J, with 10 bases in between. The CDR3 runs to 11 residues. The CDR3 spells CASGGMAEAFF. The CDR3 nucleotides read TGTGCCAGCGGGGGCATGGCTGAAGCTTTCTTT.

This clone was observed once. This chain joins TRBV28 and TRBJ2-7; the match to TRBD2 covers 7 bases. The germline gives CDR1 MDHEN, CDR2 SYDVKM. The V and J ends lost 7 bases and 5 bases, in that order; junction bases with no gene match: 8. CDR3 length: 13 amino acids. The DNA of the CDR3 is TGTGCCAGCAACGGCGGGAGCCTCAACGAGCAGTACTTC. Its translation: CASNGGSLNEQYF.

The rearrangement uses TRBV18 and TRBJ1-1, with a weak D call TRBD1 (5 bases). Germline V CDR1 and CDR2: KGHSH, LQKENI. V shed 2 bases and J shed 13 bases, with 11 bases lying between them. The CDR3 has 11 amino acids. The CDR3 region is CASSPGGAGFF. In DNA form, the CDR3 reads TGTGCCAGCTCACCAGGAGGGGCGGGTTTCTTT.

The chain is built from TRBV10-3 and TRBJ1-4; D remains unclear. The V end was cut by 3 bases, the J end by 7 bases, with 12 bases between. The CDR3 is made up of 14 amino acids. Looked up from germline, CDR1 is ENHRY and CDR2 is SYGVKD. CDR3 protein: CAISDRRASEKLFF. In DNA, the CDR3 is TGTGCCATCAGTGATAGGAGGGCGAGTGAAAAACTGTTTTTT.

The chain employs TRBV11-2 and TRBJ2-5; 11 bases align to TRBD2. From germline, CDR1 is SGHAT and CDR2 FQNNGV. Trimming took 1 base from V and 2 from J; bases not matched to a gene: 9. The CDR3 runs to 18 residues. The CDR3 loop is CASSLVRLAGPGQETQYF. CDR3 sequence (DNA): TGTGCCAGCAGCTTAGTTAGACTAGCGGGACCGGGACAAGAGACCCAGTACTTC.

The CDR3 region is CASRGWTSGPGLHEQYF. CDR3 sequence (DNA): TGTGCCAGCAGGGGGTGGACTAGCGGCCCAGGGCTCCACGAGCAGTACTTC. The chain joins TRBV2 to TRBJ2-7; 10 bases match TRBD2. Per the germline V gene, CDR1 is SNHLY and CDR2 is FYNNEI. J lost 5 bases, V lost 6 bases, and 16 bases had no gene match. The CDR3 length is 17 residues.

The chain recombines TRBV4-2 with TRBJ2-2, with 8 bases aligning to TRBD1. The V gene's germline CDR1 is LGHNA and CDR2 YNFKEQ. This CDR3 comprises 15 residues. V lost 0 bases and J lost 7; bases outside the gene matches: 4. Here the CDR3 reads CASSQDTGQGGELFF. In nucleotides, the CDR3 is TGTGCCAGCAGCCAAGATACCGGACAGGGCGGGGAGCTGTTTTTT.

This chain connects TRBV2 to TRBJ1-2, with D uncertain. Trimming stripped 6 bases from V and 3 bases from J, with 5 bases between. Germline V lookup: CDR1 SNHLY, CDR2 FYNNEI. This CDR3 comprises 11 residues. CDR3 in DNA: TGTGCCAGCAGGAGGGACTATGGCTACACCTTC. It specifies CASRRDYGYTF.

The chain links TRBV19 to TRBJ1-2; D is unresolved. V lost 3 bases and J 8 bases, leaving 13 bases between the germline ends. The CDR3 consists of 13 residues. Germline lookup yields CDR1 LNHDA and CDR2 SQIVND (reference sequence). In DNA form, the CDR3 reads TGTGCCAGTAGTATCTACGGTCGAAGCGGCTACACCTTC. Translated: CASSIYGRSGYTF.

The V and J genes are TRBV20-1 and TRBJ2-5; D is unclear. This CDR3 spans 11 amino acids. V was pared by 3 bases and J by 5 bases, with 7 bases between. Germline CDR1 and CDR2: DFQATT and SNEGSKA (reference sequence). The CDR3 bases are TGCAGTGCTAGGGCCTCGGAGACCCAGTACTTC. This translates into CSARASETQYF.

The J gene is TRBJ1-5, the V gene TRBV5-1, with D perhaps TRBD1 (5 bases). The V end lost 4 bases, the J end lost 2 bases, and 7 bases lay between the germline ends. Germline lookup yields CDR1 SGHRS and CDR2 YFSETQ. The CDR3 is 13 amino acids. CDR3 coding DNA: TGCGCCAGCAGCGCGACAGGCAATCAGCCCCAGCATTTT. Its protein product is CASSATGNQPQHF.

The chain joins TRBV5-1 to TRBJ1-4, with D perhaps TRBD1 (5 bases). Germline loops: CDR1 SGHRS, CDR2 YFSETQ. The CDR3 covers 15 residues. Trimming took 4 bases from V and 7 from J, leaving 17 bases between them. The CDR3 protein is CASSPREDGGEKLFF. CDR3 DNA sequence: TGCGCCAGCAGCCCCCGGGAGGATGGGGGTGAAAAACTGTTTTTT.

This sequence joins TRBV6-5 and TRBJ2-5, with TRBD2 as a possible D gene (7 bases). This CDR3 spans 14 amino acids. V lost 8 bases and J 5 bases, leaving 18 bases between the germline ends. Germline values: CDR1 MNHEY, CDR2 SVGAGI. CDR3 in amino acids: CASPWARGRETQYF. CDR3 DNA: TGTGCCAGCCCATGGGCGCGGGGGCGGGAGACCCAGTACTTC.

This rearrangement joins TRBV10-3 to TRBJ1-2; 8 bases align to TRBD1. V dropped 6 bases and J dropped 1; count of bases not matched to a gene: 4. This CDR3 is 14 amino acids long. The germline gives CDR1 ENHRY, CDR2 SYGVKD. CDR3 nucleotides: TGTGCCATCAGCCAGGGGGCACGTAACTATGGCTACACCTTC. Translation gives CAISQGARNYGYTF.

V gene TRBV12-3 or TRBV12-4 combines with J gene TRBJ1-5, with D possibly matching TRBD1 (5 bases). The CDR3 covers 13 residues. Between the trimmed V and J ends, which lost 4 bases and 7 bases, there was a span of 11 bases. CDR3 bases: TGTGCCAGCAGTTCCCTGACAGACCAGCCCCAGCATTTT. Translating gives CASSSLTDQPQHF.

The CDR3 nucleotides read TGTGCCAGCTCACCGCTACGCAATGAGCAGTTCTTC. Protein product: CASSPLRNEQFF. The rearrangement joins TRBV18 to TRBJ2-1; D unclear. The CDR3 contains 12 residues. Trimming took off 3 bases at V and 6 bases at J, with 6 bases between the two ends. The V gene's germline CDR1 is KGHSH and CDR2 LQKENI.

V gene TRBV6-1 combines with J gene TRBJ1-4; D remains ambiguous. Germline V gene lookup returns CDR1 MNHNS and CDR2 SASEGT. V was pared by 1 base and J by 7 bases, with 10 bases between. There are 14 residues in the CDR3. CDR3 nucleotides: TGTGCCAGCAGTGAAGTGTCAGGCTTTGAAAAACTGTTTTTT. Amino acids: CASSEVSGFEKLFF.

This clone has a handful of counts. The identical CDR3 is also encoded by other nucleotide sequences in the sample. The CDR3, as DNA: TGTGCCAGTAGTATCGGACAGGGTGGCAATCAGCCCCAGCATTTT. Translated, it gives CASSIGQGGNQPQHF. The gene calls are TRBV19 and TRBJ1-5, with TRBD1 matching 8 bases. CDR1 and CDR2 from the germline V gene are LNHDA and SQIVND (reference sequence). The length of the CDR3 is 15 residues. V lost 3 bases to trimming and J lost 2 bases; unmatched junction nucleotides: 3.

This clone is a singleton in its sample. This CDR3 is CASSIWTADVNSPLHF. In DNA form, the CDR3 reads TGTGCCAGTAGTATTTGGACAGCGGACGTTAATTCACCCCTCCACTTT. The genes are TRBV19 and TRBJ1-6; the D gene is possibly TRBD1 (6 bases). CDR1 is LNHDA and CDR2 is SQIVND in the germline V gene (reference sequence). The CDR3 extends over 16 amino acids. Between the trimmed V and J ends, which lost 3 bases and 6 bases, there was a span of 15 bases.

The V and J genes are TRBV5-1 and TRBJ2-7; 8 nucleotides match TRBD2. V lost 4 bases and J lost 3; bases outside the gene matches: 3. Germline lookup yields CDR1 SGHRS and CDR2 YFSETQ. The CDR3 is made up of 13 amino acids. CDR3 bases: TGCGCCAGCAGCAGCGGGACTAGCTACGAGCAGTACTTC. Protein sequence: CASSSGTSYEQYF.

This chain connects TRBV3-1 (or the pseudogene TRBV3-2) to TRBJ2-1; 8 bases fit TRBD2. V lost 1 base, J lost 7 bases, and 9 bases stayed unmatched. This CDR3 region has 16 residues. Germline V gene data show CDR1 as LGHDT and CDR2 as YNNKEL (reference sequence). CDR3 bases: TGTGCCAGCAGCCAAGGGCCAAAGACGGGAGGGAATGAGCAGTTCTTC. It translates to CASSQGPKTGGNEQFF.

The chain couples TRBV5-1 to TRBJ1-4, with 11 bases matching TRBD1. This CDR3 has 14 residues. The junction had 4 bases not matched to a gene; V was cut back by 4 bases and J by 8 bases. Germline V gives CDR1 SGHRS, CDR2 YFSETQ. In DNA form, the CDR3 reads TGCGCCAGCAGCACGGGACAGGGGGAAGAAAAACTGTTTTTT. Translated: CASSTGQGEEKLFF.

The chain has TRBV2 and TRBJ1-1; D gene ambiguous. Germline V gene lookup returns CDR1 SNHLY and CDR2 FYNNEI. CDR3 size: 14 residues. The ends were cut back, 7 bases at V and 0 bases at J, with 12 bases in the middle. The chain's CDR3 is CASNLGILNTEAFF. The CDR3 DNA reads TGTGCCAGCAACCTGGGCATCCTGAACACTGAAGCTTTCTTT.

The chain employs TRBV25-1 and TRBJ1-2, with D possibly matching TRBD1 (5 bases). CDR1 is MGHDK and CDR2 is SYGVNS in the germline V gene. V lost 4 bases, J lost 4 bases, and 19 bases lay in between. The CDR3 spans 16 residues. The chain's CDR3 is CASSGPVAPGIYGYTF. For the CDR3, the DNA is TGTGCCAGCAGTGGCCCCGTTGCACCAGGGATCTATGGCTACACCTTC.

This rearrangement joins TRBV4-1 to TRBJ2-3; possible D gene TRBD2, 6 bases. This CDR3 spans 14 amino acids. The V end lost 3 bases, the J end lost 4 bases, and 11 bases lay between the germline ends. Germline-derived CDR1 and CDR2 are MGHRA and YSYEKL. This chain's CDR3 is CASSQGLGADTQYF. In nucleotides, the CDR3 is TGCGCCAGCAGCCAGGGACTCGGGGCAGATACGCAGTATTTT.